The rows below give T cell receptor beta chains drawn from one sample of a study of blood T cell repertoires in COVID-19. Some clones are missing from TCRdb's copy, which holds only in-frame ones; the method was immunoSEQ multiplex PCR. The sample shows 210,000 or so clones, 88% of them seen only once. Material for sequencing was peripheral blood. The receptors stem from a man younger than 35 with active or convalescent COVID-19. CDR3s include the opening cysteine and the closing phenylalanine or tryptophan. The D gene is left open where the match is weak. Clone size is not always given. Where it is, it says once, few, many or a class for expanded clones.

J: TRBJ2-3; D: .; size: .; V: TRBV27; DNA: TGTGCCAGCAGTCTTAGAGTAGTTGCAGATACGCAGTATTTT; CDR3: CASSLRVVADTQYF
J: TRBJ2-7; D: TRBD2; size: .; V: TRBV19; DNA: TGTGCCAGTAGTGAGGCGGGAGCCCAGCTACCACAGCAGTACTTC; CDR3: CASSEAGAQLPQQYF
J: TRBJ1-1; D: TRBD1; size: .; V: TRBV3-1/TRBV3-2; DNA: TGTGCCAGCAGCCTGAGGACAGGGCTTGAAGCTTTCTTT; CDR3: CASSLRTGLEAFF
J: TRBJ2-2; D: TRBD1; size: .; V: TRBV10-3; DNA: TGTGCCATCAGTGAGACAGGGGCGACCACCGGGGAGCTGTTTTTT; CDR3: CAISETGATTGELFF
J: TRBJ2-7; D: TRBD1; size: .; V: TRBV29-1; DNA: TGCAGCGGGAACAGGGGTAACTACGAGCAGTACTTC; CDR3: CSGNRGNYEQYF
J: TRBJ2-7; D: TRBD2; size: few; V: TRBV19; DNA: TGTGCCAGTAGTATCCTCGGACTAGCGGGAGGTTCCTACGAGCAGTACTTC; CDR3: CASSILGLAGGSYEQYF
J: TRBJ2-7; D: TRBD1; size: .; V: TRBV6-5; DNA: TGTGCCAGCAGGACCGGACAGGGAGAATACGAGCAGTACTTC; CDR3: CASRTGQGEYEQYF
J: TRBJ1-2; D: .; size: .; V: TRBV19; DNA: TGTGCCAGTTGCCCCGGGCAGGGAGGAGGATATGGCTACACCTTC; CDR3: CASCPGQGGGYGYTF
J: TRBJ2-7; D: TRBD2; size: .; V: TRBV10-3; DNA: TGTGCCATCAGCCATCCTAGCGGGAGCTCCTACGAGCAGTACTTC; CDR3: CAISHPSGSSYEQYF
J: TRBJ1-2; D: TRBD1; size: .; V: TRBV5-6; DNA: TGTGCCAGCAGCCCACCGACAGGGACAGGAGGCTACACCTTC; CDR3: CASSPPTGTGGYTF